This T cell receptor beta chain comes out of a study of T cell responses to AZD1222 COVID-19 vaccine. Overall study findings and caveats: The number of AZD1222 recipients seropositive at baseline was only 5 to 7. Donors in the cohort were predominantly white British and more often female, and clonal diversity was possibly underestimated. At 160-218 and 743-854, vaccine-associated CD4 TCRs were dominant, and they spanned spike.

Clones were sequenced by immunoSEQ multiplex PCR, and TCRdb holds only the in-frame ones, with some missing. The sample lists 100,000 to 150,000 clones, over 70% occurring once. On this clone itself: Its antigen is unknown.

The material was peripheral blood, obtained on day 0 of AZD1222 vaccination. The TCR comes from an adult in good health.

CDR3 in amino acids: CASSLHRGEKLFF. The CDR3, as DNA: TGTGCCAGCAGTTTACACAGGGGTGAAAAACTGTTTTTT. V usage is TRBV27 and J usage is TRBJ1-4, with 7 bases matching TRBD1. V was clipped by 2 bases and J by 7 bases; unmatched bases: 1. The length of the CDR3 is 13 residues. Germline assignment: CDR1 MNHEY and CDR2 SMNVEV (reference sequence). Looking up the rest from reference TRBV27 and TRBJ1-4 gives the full variable domain: EAQVTQNPRYLITVTGKKLTVTCSQNMNHEYMSWYRQDPGLGLRQIYYSMNVEVTDKGDVPEGYKVSRKEKRNFPLILESPSPNQTSLYFCASSLHRGEKLFFGSGTQLSVL.